This T cell receptor beta chain was obtained from a study of shared clonotypes between healthy human individuals. Looking at the study overall: CD8 memory received one plate per donor, CD8 naive two, CD4 memory three and CD4 naive three.

Generated by immunoSEQ multiplex PCR, the TCRdb table keeps only in-frame clones and is missing some. The data show some 2.1 million clones, around 95% seen once. CDR3 size: 14 residues. From germline, CDR1 is MNHEY and CDR2 SVGAGI. The TCR originated in a man aged 18 to 30 in good health. The gene calls are TRBV6-5 and TRBJ2-6, with D hard to call. The specimen was naive CD4+ T cells sorted from blood. Subset here: CD45RA+ positively selected. CDR3 coding DNA: TGTGCAAGTTTGGCGGACTCTGGGGCCAACGTCCTGACTTTC. Its protein product is CASLADSGANVLTF.